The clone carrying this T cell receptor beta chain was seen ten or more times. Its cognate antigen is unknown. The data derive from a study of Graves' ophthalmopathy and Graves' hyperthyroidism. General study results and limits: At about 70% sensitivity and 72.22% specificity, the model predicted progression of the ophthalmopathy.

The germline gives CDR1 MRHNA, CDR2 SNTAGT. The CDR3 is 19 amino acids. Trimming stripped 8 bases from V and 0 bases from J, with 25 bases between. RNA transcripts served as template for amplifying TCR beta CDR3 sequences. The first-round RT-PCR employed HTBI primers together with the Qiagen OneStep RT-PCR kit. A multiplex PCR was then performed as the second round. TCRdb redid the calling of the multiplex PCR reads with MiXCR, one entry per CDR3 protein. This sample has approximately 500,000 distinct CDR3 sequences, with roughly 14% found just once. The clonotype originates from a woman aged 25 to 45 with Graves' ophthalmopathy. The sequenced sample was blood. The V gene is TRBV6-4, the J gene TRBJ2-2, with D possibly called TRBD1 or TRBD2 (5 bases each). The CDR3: CASRKFRGGAQSNTGELFF. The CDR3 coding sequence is TGTGCCAGCCGAAAATTTCGGGGTGGGGCCCAATCGAACACCGGGGAGCTGTTTTTT.